The sequence of this TCR beta chain was determined in a study of Ad26.COV2.S vaccination and SARS-CoV-2 variants. Study in general: Donor participated within the Ad26.COV2.S arm of the COV1001 trial. Administration of Ad26.COV2.S was intramuscular, either once or twice 56 days apart.

The V gene's germline CDR1 is SGHRS and CDR2 YFSETQ. The CDR3 contains 15 residues. J was trimmed by 4 bases and V by 2 bases; bases with no gene match: 7. TCRdb keeps only in-frame clones here, not all; method: immunoSEQ multiplex PCR. The table lists hundreds of thousands of clones, roughly 90% of them singletons. Treatment given: roughly 20 received Ad26.COV2.S at low or high dose, single or two shots; several received placebo; per-sample allocation not given. Day 63 after the first injection of vaccine or placebo was the sampling time. Based in Boston, the donor was an adult of 18-55 years. This chain connects TRBV5-1 to TRBJ1-1; 8 bases are shared with TRBD1. The clonotype comes from a person aged 18 to 59 who received the Ad26.COV2.S COVID-19 vaccine or a placebo. Sequences were derived from peripheral blood, sampled in a trial of Ad26.COV2.S vaccine versus placebo. The CDR3 DNA reads TGCGCCAGCAGCTTTTACAGGGGGAAGGGCACTGAAGCTTTCTTT. Translating it yields CASSFYRGKGTEAFF.